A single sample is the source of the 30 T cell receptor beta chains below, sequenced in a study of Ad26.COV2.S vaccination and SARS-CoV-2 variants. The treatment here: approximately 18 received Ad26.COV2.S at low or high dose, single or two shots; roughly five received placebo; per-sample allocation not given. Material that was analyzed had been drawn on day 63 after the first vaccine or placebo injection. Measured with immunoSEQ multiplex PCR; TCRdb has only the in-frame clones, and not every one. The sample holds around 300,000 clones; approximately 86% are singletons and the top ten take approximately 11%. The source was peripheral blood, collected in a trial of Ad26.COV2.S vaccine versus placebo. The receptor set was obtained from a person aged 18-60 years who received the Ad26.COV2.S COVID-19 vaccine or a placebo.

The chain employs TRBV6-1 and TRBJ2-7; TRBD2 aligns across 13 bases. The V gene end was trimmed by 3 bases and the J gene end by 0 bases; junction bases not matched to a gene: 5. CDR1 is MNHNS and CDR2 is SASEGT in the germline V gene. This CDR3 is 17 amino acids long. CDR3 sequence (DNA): TGTGCCAGCAGTGACTGGGGACTAGCGGGGTCCTCCTACGAGCAGTACTTC. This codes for CASSDWGLAGSSYEQYF.

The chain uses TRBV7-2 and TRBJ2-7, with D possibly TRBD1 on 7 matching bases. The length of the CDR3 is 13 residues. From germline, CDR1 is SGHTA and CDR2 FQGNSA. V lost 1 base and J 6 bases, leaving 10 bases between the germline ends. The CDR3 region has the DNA TGTGCCAGCAGCTTAGATCAGGGGGGCGAGCAGTACTTC. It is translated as CASSLDQGGEQYF.

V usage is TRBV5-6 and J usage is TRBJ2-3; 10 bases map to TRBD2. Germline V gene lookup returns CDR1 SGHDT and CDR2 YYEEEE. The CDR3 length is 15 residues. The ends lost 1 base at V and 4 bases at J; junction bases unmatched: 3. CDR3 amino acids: CASSLLAGVSDTQYF. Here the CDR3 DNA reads TGTGCCAGCAGCTTGCTAGCGGGAGTCTCAGATACGCAGTATTTT.

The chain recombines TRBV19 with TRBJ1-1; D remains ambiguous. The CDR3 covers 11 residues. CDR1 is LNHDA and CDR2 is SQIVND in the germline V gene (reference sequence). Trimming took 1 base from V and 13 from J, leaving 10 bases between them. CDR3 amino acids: CASSIGVIGFF. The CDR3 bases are TGTGCCAGTAGTATAGGTGTCATCGGTTTCTTT.

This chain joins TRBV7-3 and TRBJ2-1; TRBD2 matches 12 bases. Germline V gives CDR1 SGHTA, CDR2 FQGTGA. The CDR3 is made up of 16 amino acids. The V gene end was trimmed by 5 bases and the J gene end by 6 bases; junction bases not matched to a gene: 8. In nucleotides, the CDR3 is TGTGCCAGCAGCCTCTCGGCTAGCGGGAGGGGCAATGAGCAGTTCTTC. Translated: CASSLSASGRGNEQFF.

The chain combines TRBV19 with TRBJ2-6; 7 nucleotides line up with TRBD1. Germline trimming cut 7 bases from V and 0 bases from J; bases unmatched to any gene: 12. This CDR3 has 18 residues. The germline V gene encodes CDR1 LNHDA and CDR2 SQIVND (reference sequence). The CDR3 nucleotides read TGTGCCAGTACCTTTCAAGGGGGCTACCTCTCTGGGGCCAACGTCCTGACTTTC. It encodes CASTFQGGYLSGANVLTF.

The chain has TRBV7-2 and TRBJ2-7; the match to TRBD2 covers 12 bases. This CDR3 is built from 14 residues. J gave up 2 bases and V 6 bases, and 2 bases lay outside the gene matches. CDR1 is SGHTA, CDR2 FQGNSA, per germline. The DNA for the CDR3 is TGTGCCAGCAGGCGGACTAGCGGGACCTACGAGCAGTACTTC. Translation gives CASRRTSGTYEQYF.

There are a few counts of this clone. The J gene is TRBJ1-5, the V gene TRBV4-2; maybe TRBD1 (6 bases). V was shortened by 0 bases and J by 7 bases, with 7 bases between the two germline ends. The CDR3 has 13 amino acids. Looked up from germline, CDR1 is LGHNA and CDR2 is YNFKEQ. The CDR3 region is CASSQEGAQPQHF. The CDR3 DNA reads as TGTGCCAGCAGCCAAGAGGGGGCCCAGCCCCAGCATTTT.

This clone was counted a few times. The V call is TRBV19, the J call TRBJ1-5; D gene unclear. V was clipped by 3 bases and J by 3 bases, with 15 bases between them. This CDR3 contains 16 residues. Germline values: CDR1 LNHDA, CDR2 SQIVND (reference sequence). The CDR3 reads CASSITSGGYNQPQHF. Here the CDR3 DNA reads TGTGCCAGTAGTATTACGTCAGGAGGCTACAATCAGCCCCAGCATTTT.

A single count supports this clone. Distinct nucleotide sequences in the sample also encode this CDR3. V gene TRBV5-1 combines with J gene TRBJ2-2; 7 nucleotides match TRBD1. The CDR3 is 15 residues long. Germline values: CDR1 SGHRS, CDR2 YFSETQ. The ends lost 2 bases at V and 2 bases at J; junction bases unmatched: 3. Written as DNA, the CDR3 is TGCGCCAGCAGCTTTGGGACAGTAAACACCGGGGAGCTGTTTTTT. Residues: CASSFGTVNTGELFF.

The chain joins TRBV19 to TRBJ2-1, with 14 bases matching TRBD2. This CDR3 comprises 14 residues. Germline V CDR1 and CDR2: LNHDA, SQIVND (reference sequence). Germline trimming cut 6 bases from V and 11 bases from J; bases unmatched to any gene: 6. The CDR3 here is CASRPGLAGVKQFF. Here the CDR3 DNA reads TGTGCCAGTAGACCGGGACTAGCGGGAGTAAAGCAGTTCTTC.

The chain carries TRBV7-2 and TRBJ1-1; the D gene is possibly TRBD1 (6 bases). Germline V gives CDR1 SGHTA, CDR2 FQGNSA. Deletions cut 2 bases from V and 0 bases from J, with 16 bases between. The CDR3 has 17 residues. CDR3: CASSLLTGWPMNTEAFF. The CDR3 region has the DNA TGTGCCAGCAGCTTACTCACAGGGTGGCCTATGAACACTGAAGCTTTCTTT.

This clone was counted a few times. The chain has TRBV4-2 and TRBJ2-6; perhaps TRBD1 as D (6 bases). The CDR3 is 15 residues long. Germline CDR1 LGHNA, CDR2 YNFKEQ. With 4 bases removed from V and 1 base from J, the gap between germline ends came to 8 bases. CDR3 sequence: CASSLTGSGANVLTF. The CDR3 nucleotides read TGTGCCAGCAGCCTGACAGGATCTGGGGCCAACGTCCTGACTTTC.

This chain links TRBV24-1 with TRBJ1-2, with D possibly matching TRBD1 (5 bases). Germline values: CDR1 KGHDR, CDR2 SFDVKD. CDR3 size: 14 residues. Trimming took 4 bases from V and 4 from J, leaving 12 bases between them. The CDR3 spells CATSDPGTGYGYTF. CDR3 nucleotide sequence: TGTGCCACCAGTGACCCCGGGACCGGCTATGGCTACACCTTC.

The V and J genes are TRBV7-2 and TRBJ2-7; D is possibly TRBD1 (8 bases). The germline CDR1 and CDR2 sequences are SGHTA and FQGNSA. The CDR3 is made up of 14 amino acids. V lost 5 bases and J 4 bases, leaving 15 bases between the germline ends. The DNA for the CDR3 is TGTGCCAGCAGCCATGACAGGGGAGGGTACGAGCAGTACTTC. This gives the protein CASSHDRGGYEQYF.

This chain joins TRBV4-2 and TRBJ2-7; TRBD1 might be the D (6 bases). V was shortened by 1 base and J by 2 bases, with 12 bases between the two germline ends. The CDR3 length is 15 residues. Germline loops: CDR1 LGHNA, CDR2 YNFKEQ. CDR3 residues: CASSQAGTLAYEQYF. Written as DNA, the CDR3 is TGTGCCAGCAGCCAAGCCGGGACATTAGCCTACGAGCAGTACTTC.

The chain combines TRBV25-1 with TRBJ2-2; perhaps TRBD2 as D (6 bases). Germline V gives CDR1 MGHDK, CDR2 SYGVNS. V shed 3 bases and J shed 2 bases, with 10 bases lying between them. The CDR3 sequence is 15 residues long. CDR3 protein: CASSETRTNTGELFF. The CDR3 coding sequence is TGTGCCAGCAGTGAGACTAGGACTAACACCGGGGAGCTGTTTTTT. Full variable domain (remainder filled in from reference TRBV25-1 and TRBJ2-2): EADIYQTPRYLVIGTGKKITLECSQTMGHDKMYWYQQDPGMELHLIHYSYGVNSTEKGDLSSESTVSRIRTEHFPLTLESARPSHTSQYLCASSETRTNTGELFFGEGSRLTVL.

CDR3 in DNA: TGTGCCAGCAGCCGGTACGACAGGGCTGGCTACACCTTC. It is translated as CASSRYDRAGYTF. V and J are TRBV14 and TRBJ1-2; 7 bases are shared with TRBD1. This CDR3 contains 13 residues. Germline V lookup: CDR1 SGHDN, CDR2 FVKESK. V lost 4 bases to trimming and J lost 7 bases; unmatched junction nucleotides: 6.

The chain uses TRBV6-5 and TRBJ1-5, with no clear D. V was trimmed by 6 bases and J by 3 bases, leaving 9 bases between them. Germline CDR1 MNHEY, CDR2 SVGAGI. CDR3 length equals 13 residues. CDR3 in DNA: TGTGCCAGCAGAGGTGGGAACAATCAGCCCCAGCATTTT. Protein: CASRGGNNQPQHF.

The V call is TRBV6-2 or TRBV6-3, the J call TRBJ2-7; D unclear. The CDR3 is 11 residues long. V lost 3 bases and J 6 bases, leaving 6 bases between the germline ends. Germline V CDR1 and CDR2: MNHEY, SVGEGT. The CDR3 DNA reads TGTGCCAGCAGTTATACGGTCGAGCAGTACTTC. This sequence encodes CASSYTVEQYF.

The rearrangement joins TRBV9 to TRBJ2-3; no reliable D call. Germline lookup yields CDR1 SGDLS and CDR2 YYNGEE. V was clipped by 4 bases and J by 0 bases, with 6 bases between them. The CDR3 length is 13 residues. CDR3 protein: CASSLTSTDTQYF. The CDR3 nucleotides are TGTGCCAGCAGCCTAACTAGCACAGATACGCAGTATTTT.

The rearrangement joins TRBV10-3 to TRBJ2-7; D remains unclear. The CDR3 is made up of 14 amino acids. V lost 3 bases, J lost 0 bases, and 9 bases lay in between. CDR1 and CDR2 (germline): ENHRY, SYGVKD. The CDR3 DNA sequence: TGTGCCATCAGTGATAGGCAGAGCTCCTACGAGCAGTACTTC. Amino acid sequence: CAISDRQSSYEQYF.

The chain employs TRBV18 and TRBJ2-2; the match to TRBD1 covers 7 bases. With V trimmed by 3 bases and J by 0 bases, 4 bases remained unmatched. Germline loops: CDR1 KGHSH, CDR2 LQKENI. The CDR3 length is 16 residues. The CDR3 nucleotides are TGTGCCAGCTCACCCATGACAGGGTCGAACACCGGGGAGCTGTTTTTT. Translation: CASSPMTGSNTGELFF.

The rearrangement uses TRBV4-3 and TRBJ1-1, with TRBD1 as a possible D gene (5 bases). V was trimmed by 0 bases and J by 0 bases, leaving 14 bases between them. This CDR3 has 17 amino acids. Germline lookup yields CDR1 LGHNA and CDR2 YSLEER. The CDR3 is CASSQDVRPGMNTEAFF. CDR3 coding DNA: TGCGCCAGCAGCCAAGATGTCAGGCCAGGGATGAACACTGAAGCTTTCTTT.

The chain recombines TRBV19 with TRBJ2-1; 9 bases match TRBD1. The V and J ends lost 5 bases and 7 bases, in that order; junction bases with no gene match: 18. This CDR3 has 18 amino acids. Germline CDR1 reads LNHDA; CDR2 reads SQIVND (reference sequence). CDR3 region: CASSVKIGFGTGINEQFF. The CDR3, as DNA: TGTGCCAGTAGTGTGAAGATAGGGTTCGGGACAGGGATAAATGAGCAGTTCTTC.

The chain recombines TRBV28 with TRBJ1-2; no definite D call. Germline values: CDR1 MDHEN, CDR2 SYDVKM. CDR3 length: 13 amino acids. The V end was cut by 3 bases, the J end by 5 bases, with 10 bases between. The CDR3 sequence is CASSFRSTYGYTF. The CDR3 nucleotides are TGTGCCAGCAGTTTTAGAAGTACTTATGGCTACACCTTC.

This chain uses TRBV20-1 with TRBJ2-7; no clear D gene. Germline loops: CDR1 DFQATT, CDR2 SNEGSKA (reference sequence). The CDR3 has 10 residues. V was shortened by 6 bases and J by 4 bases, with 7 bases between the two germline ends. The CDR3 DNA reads TGCAGTGCCAAGGAGTACGAGCAGTACTTC. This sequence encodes CSAKEYEQYF.

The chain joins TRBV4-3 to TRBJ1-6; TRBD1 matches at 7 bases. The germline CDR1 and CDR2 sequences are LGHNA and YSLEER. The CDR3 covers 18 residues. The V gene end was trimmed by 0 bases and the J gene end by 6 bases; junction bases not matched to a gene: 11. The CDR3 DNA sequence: TGCGCCAGCAGCCAAGATCTATTCGAAGGGGGCTTTAATTCACCCCTCCACTTT. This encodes CASSQDLFEGGFNSPLHF.

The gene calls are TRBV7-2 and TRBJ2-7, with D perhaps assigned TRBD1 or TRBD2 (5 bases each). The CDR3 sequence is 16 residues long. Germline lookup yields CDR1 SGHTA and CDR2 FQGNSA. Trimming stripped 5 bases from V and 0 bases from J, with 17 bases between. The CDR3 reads CASSPGTRAISYEQYF. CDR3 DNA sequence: TGTGCCAGCAGCCCCGGGACCCGAGCCATCTCCTACGAGCAGTACTTC.

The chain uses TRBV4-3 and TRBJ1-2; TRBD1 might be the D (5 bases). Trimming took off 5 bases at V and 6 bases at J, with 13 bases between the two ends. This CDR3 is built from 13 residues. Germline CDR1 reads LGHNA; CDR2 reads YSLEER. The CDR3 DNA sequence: TGCGCCAGCAGCTCACGCTCGGGGGATGGCTACACCTTC. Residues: CASSSRSGDGYTF.